The next 14 T cell receptor beta chains were all read from a single sample in a study of early T cells in non-severe SARS-CoV-2 infection. In TCRdb, the 5' RACE reads were re-called with MiXCR into one record per CDR3 protein. The table records some 39,000 distinct CDR3 sequences, roughly 4% of them present only once. Sequenced: whole blood. The source of these receptors is an adult who was a healthcare worker with PCR-confirmed SARS-CoV-2 infection or an uninfected control (not recorded which).

This clonotype showed up many times. The chain carries TRBV20-1 and TRBJ2-7, with D unclear. Germline values: CDR1 DFQATT, CDR2 SNEGSKA (reference sequence). CDR3 length: 11 amino acids. V was clipped by 6 bases and J by 1 base, with 7 bases between them. In nucleotides, the CDR3 is TGCAGTGCCGGGTTATCCTACGAGCAGTACTTC. This encodes CSAGLSYEQYF.

This clonotype was found many times. J is TRBJ1-1 and V is TRBV18; D is uncertain. This CDR3 has 14 residues. The germline V gene has CDR1 KGHSH and CDR2 LQKENI. With 8 bases removed from V and 0 bases from J, the gap between germline ends came to 13 bases. CDR3: CASGGRTMNTEAFF. Here the CDR3 DNA reads TGTGCCAGCGGCGGGCGGACCATGAACACTGAAGCTTTCTTT.

In its sample, this clonotype was seen many times. The chain couples TRBV12-3 or TRBV12-4 to TRBJ2-7, with D maybe TRBD1 (5 bases). V was shortened by 6 bases and J by 1 base, with 10 bases between the two germline ends. The CDR3 consists of 13 residues. In nucleotides, the CDR3 is TGTGCCAGCAGGGACACAGGATCCTACGAGCAGTACTTC. This translates into CASRDTGSYEQYF.

This clonotype came up many times. J is TRBJ1-1 and V is TRBV29-1; D not resolved. The CDR3 is 12 residues long. The V gene lost 4 bases and the J gene lost 4 bases, with 10 bases spanning the gap. In germline, CDR1 is SQVTM, CDR2 ANQGSEA. CDR3 nucleotides: TGCAGCGTTGTGGAGGGTGGCACTGAAGCTTTCTTT. Its translation is CSVVEGGTEAFF.

This clonotype showed up many times. This chain joins TRBV2 and TRBJ2-2; TRBD1 aligns across 7 bases. This CDR3 region has 17 residues. The V segment lost 0 bases and the J segment 7 bases; nucleotides outside the gene matches: 11. From germline, CDR1 is SNHLY and CDR2 FYNNEI. CDR3 in DNA: TGTGCCAGCAGTGAAGCGCTTCCCGGGACAGCCGGCGGGGAGCTGTTTTTT. It is translated as CASSEALPGTAGGELFF.

This clonotype was detected a few times. The genes are TRBV10-3 and TRBJ1-5; D uncertain. This CDR3 has 15 residues. V was clipped by 3 bases and J by 3 bases, with 12 bases between them. Germline-derived CDR1 and CDR2 are ENHRY and SYGVKD. The CDR3 region is CAISDGRGVNQPQHF. The CDR3 DNA is TGTGCCATCAGTGACGGCCGCGGGGTCAATCAGCCCCAGCATTTT.

There are many counts of this clonotype. CDR3 bases: TGCGCCAGCAGCCAAGAGGGACTAGCGTCCTCCTACGAGCAGTACTTC. It codes for CASSQEGLASSYEQYF. The gene calls are TRBV4-1 and TRBJ2-7; 10 nucleotides line up with TRBD2. Unmatched junction bases numbered 2, after V lost 0 bases and J lost 0 bases. Germline-derived CDR1 and CDR2 are MGHRA and YSYEKL. The CDR3 runs to 16 residues.

The table lists this clonotype with many counts. One end of the junction varies from germline; a read error may be responsible. V gene TRBV29-1 combines with J gene TRBJ2-1; 7 positions agree with TRBD1. Germline CDR1 is SQVTM and CDR2 is ANQGSEA. CDR3 length: 10 residues. Here the CDR3 DNA reads TGCAGCGTTGTCTGGTTTACAGGGGACTTC. The encoded protein is CSVVWFTGDF.

Ten or more counts support this clonotype. The chain carries TRBV7-6 and TRBJ2-5; 12 bases align to TRBD2. The germline CDR1 and CDR2 sequences are SGHVS and FNYEAQ. This CDR3 spans 16 amino acids. V was clipped by 2 bases and J by 5 bases; unmatched bases: 6. CDR3 sequence: CASSLTTSGGSETQYF. CDR3 nucleotide sequence: TGTGCCAGCAGCTTAACCACTAGCGGGGGGAGCGAGACCCAGTACTTC.

This clonotype was seen a handful of times. V is TRBV7-6 and J is TRBJ2-1; TRBD2 aligns across 8 bases. This CDR3 comprises 15 residues. Germline lookup yields CDR1 SGHVS and CDR2 FNYEAQ. V was pared by 2 bases and J by 4 bases, with 4 bases of the junction left unmatched. CDR3 bases: TGTGCCAGCAGCTTACCGGGACTAGGGTACAATGAGCAGTTCTTC. Protein product: CASSLPGLGYNEQFF.

This clonotype was seen repeatedly, ten times or more. This chain uses TRBV12-3 or TRBV12-4 with TRBJ2-3; a weak D match, TRBD2 (6 bases). The V and J ends lost 6 bases and 3 bases respectively, with 13 bases between them. The CDR3 has 14 amino acids. Here the CDR3 DNA reads TGTGCCAGCAGCTCTATAGGAGGGACAGATACGCAGTATTTT. Translation: CASSSIGGTDTQYF.

This chain links TRBV5-6 with TRBJ2-5; D perhaps matches TRBD1 (5 bases). The CDR3 is 15 amino acids. Germline assignment: CDR1 SGHDT and CDR2 YYEEEE. The germline V and J ends were trimmed by 4 bases and 3 bases, with 16 bases remaining between them. CDR3 sequence reads: CASSPTTTVKETQYF. The CDR3 bases are TGTGCCAGCAGCCCCACTACGACAGTAAAAGAGACCCAGTACTTC.

In its sample, this clonotype was seen many times. The chain couples TRBV7-2 to TRBJ2-2; possibly TRBD2 for D (7 bases). Germline V gene sequence: CDR1 SGHTA, CDR2 FQGNSA. This CDR3 has 18 residues. The V end was cut by 2 bases, the J end by 6 bases, with 22 bases between. The CDR3 DNA is TGTGCCAGCAGCTTATACCCCCCGGGGGGCGCCGTCTCCGGGGAGCTGTTTTTT. Its protein is CASSLYPPGGAVSGELFF. The full variable domain, with the rest looked up from reference TRBV7-2 and TRBJ2-2, is GAGVSQSPSNKVTEKGKDVELRCDPISGHTALYWYRQSLGQGLEFLIYFQGNSAPDKSGLPSDRFSAERTGGSVSTLTIQRTQQEDSAVYLCASSLYPPGGAVSGELFFGEGSRLTVL.

This clonotype occurred many times. J is TRBJ1-1 and V is TRBV7-9; TRBD1 agrees at 7 bases. After removal of 5 bases from V and 0 bases from J, the junction contained 6 bases not matched to a gene. The germline gives CDR1 SEHNR, CDR2 FQNEAQ (reference sequence). The CDR3 runs 15 residues. The CDR3 nucleotides are TGTGCCAGCAGCGAGGGGGCCCGCATGAACACTGAAGCTTTCTTT. Translation: CASSEGARMNTEAFF.